This is a list of T cell receptor beta chains from one sample in a study of CD8 T cells in Susac syndrome. In TCRdb, the immunoSEQ multiplex PCR reads were re-called with MiXCR into one record per CDR3 protein. Here the sample spans 150,000 to 200,000 distinct CDR3 sequences, roughly 95% being singletons. The sequencing sample was made of CD4+ T cells from PBMCs. The receptor source for this set is a human donor in good health. Each CDR3 is given with its conserved first and last residue. A D gene is named only where the DNA matches it firmly. Clone size is not always given. Where it is, it says once, few, many or a class for expanded clones.

V: TRBV4-1; J: TRBJ2-1; size: .; D: TRBD1; DNA: TGCGCCAGCCGGAGGACAGGGGAAAGGTCCTACAATGAGCAGTTCTTC; CDR3: CASRRTGERSYNEQFF
V: TRBV30; J: TRBJ2-7; size: .; D: .; DNA: TGTGCCTGGAGTGTAGGGGGTGATGGCGAGCAGTACTTC; CDR3: CAWSVGGDGEQYF
V: TRBV5-1; J: TRBJ2-5; size: .; D: .; DNA: TGCGCCAGCAGCCCCCTTAATAGCAAAGAGACCCAGTACTTC; CDR3: CASSPLNSKETQYF
V: TRBV20-1; J: TRBJ1-2; size: .; D: .; DNA: TGCAGTGCCCCTGACGGGGGCTACACCTTC; CDR3: CSAPDGGYTF
V: TRBV15; J: TRBJ1-2; size: .; D: .; DNA: TGTGCCACCAGCCCCGGGGGCGGTCCCGGAGGCTACACCTTC; CDR3: CATSPGGGPGGYTF
V: TRBV11-2; J: TRBJ2-4; size: .; D: .; DNA: TGTGCCAGCAGCTTCCACGGACAAGCCAAAAACATTCAGTACTTC; CDR3: CASSFHGQAKNIQYF
V: TRBV20-1; J: TRBJ1-5; size: .; D: TRBD1; DNA: TGCAGTGCAGCTGACAGGGGCGGACAGCCCCAGCATTTT; CDR3: CSAADRGGQPQHF
V: TRBV5-1; J: TRBJ2-7; size: few; D: TRBD1; DNA: TGCGCCAGCAGCCCGGACAGGGCCTACGAGCAGTACTTC; CDR3: CASSPDRAYEQYF
V: TRBV2; J: TRBJ2-5; size: .; D: TRBD2; DNA: TGTGCCAGCAGCCGACTAGCGGGGGGGTGGGAGACCCAGTACTTC; CDR3: CASSRLAGGWETQYF
V: TRBV20-1; J: TRBJ2-5; size: .; D: .; DNA: TGCAGTGCCCGGCCAAGGGGCCACCAAGAGACCCAGTACTTC; CDR3: CSARPRGHQETQYF
V: TRBV3-1; J: TRBJ2-1; size: .; D: .; DNA: TGTGCCAGCTCCTCCGCGGTCAGCAATGAGCAGTTCTTC; CDR3: CASSSAVSNEQFF
V: TRBV20-1; J: TRBJ2-3; size: .; D: .; DNA: TGCAGTGCTAGAGATGAGGGATACCCCACAGATACGCAGTATTTT; CDR3: CSARDEGYPTDTQYF
V: TRBV18; J: TRBJ1-4; size: once; D: TRBD1; DNA: TGTGCCAGCTCACCTTTGCTAGGGGGCGAAAAACTGTTTTTT; CDR3: CASSPLLGGEKLFF
V: TRBV18; J: TRBJ1-1; size: .; D: .; DNA: TGTGCCAGCTCACCCTACACGGGGGGGCCCTGGAACACTGAAGCTTTCTTT; CDR3: CASSPYTGGPWNTEAFF
V: TRBV7-9; J: TRBJ1-4; size: .; D: .; DNA: TGTGCCAGCAGCTTCGGACAAGTTAATGAAAAACTGTTTTTT; CDR3: CASSFGQVNEKLFF
V: TRBV29-1; J: TRBJ2-5; size: .; D: .; DNA: TGCAGCGCGGGACGGGTTAAGGAGACCCAGTACTTC; CDR3: CSAGRVKETQYF
V: TRBV2; J: TRBJ1-2; size: .; D: .; DNA: TGTGCCAGCAGGCCGAGGGCAGGGCCCCCACTAAAATATGGCTACACCTTC; CDR3: CASRPRAGPPLKYGYTF